The T cell receptor (beta chain) described here comes from a study of blood T cell repertoires in COVID-19. Profiled with immunoSEQ multiplex PCR; TCRdb holds only in-frame clones, not every one. In the table there are fewer than 200,000 clones, about 80% of which are singletons. The CDR3 has 16 residues. Germline V gene sequence: CDR1 LNHDA, CDR2 SQIVND (reference sequence). V lost 3 bases and J lost 9, with 21 bases in between. The clonotype was recovered from an older woman with acute COVID-19. The source material was PBMCs or T cells enriched from blood (not recorded which). The chain combines TRBV19 with TRBJ1-3, with D perhaps TRBD1 (5 bases). The DNA of the CDR3 is TGTGCCAGTAGTATGCTGTTGTCAGGGAGGTCCGGCACCATATATTTT. Translation: CASSMLLSGRSGTIYF.